These 21 T cell receptor beta chains originate from one sample sequenced in a study of shared clonotypes between healthy human individuals. CD45RO-negative, CCR7-positively selected cells formed the naive CD8 fraction, excluding terminally differentiated effector memory CD45RA+ cells. Measured with immunoSEQ multiplex PCR; TCRdb has only the in-frame clones, and not every one. The sample lists about 2.2 million clones, 93% occurring once. The sequenced material came from naive CD8+ T cells from PBMCs. These TCRs come from a man aged 18 to 35 in good health. Some clones in this sample may be carry-over from other donors' samples.

As to this clone: This specimen includes other DNA sequences encoding the same CDR3. V and J are TRBV6-5 and TRBJ2-7; D uncertain. V lost 5 bases to trimming and J lost 3 bases, with 11 bases between them. This CDR3 contains 13 residues. Germline-derived CDR1 and CDR2 are MNHEY and SVGAGI. The CDR3, as DNA: TGTGCCAGCAGTCCTTCCGGAAACTACGAGCAGTACTTC. It yields the protein CASSPSGNYEQYF.

The chain links TRBV5-4 to TRBJ2-7; maybe TRBD1 (6 bases). The CDR3 is 15 amino acids. Trimming took off 2 bases at V and 0 bases at J, with 12 bases between the two ends. Germline values: CDR1 SGHNT, CDR2 YYREEE (reference sequence). The CDR3 DNA is TGTGCCAGCAGCTTAGGCAGGGGAGACTCCTACGAGCAGTACTTC. Protein product: CASSLGRGDSYEQYF.

The V gene is TRBV27, the J gene TRBJ2-1, with 12 bases that match TRBD2. V dropped 6 bases and J dropped 3; count of bases not matched to a gene: 9. This CDR3 comprises 17 residues. The germline gives CDR1 MNHEY, CDR2 SMNVEV (reference sequence). DNA for the CDR3: TGTGCCAGCAGCTATAGACTAGCGGGAGCCCACTACAATGAGCAGTTCTTC. Encoded protein: CASSYRLAGAHYNEQFF.

This clone has a single count. The J gene is TRBJ2-7, the V gene TRBV4-3; D uncertain. V dropped 1 base and J dropped 1 base, with 8 bases sitting between them. This CDR3 has 14 residues. Germline loops: CDR1 LGHNA, CDR2 YSLEER. The CDR3 region has the DNA TGCGCCAGCAGCCAAGTGTCCACGTCCTACGAGCAGTACTTC. It codes for CASSQVSTSYEQYF.

The DNA for the CDR3 is TGTGCCAGCAGTGAAGCGCTGGGACACAACTATGGCTACACCTTC. Protein sequence: CASSEALGHNYGYTF. The chain recombines TRBV6-1 with TRBJ1-2; a weak D match, TRBD1 (6 bases). In germline, CDR1 is MNHNS, CDR2 SASEGT. V was pared by 0 bases and J by 2 bases, with 10 bases between. The CDR3 loop spans 15 amino acids.

This chain connects TRBV28 to TRBJ2-5; D ambiguous. This CDR3 contains 14 residues. CDR1 is MDHEN, CDR2 SYDVKM, per germline. V was shortened by 6 bases and J by 5 bases, with 16 bases between the two germline ends. The CDR3 is CASSRDTAGETQYF. Here the CDR3 DNA reads TGTGCCAGCAGCCGTGACACGGCCGGGGAGACCCAGTACTTC.

J is TRBJ2-1 and V is TRBV28, with 9 bases that match TRBD2. Germline CDR1 is MDHEN and CDR2 is SYDVKM. The CDR3 consists of 15 residues. J was trimmed by 2 bases and V by 3 bases; bases with no gene match: 2. The CDR3 region is CASSFLAGTYNEQFF. DNA of the CDR3: TGTGCCAGCAGTTTCCTAGCGGGAACCTACAATGAGCAGTTCTTC. The whole variable domain, remainder taken from reference TRBV28 and TRBJ2-1, is DVKVTQSSRYLVKRTGEKVFLECVQDMDHENMFWYRQDPGLGLRLIYFSYDVKMKEKGDIPEGYSVSREKKERFSLILESASTNQTSMYLCASSFLAGTYNEQFFGPGTRLTVL.

The chain joins TRBV7-9 to TRBJ1-5, with D hard to call. V gave up 5 bases and J gave up 3 bases, with 11 bases separating them. CDR1 is SEHNR and CDR2 is FQNEAQ in the germline V gene (reference sequence). The CDR3 is made up of 14 amino acids. CDR3 nucleotide sequence: TGTGCCAGCAGCATCGGGCCGGACAATCAGCCCCAGCATTTT. It yields the protein CASSIGPDNQPQHF.

The table lists this clone with a count of one. J is TRBJ2-1 and V is TRBV9; possibly TRBD1 or TRBD2 for D (6 bases each). Germline values: CDR1 SGDLS, CDR2 YYNGEE. The CDR3 totals 15 residues. Deletions cut 1 base from V and 5 bases from J, with 13 bases between. CDR3 sequence: CASSVSGAGDNEQFF. The CDR3 region has the DNA TGTGCCAGCAGCGTATCGGGGGCCGGGGACAATGAGCAGTTCTTC.

V is TRBV19 and J is TRBJ2-3; no reliable D call. Deletions cut 7 bases from V and 0 bases from J, with 14 bases between. Per the germline V gene, CDR1 is LNHDA and CDR2 is SQIVND (reference sequence). The CDR3 contains 15 residues. In nucleotides, the CDR3 is TGTGCCAGTACCCCCCTAGGTACGAGCACAGATACGCAGTATTTT. Translated, it gives CASTPLGTSTDTQYF. Combining the CDR3 with reference TRBV19 and TRBJ2-3 gives the whole variable domain DGGITQSPKYLFRKEGQNVTLSCEQNLNHDAMYWYRQDPGQGLRLIYYSQIVNDFQKGDIAEGYSVSREKKESFPLTVTSAQKNPTAFYLCASTPLGTSTDTQYFGPGTRLTVL.

In its sample, this clone was seen a few times. Other DNA sequences from this sample encode an identical CDR3 as well. This chain joins TRBV7-9 and TRBJ1-1; D may be TRBD1 (5 bases). The CDR3 has 12 amino acids. The germline V and J ends were trimmed by 5 bases and 6 bases, with 10 bases remaining between them. CDR1 is SEHNR, CDR2 FQNEAQ, per germline (reference sequence). In nucleotides, the CDR3 is TGTGCCAGCAGCCCAGGGCGTCCTGAAGCTTTCTTT. It codes for CASSPGRPEAFF. The full variable domain, its missing parts supplied by reference TRBV7-9 and TRBJ1-1, is DTGVSQNPRHKITKRGQNVTFRCDPISEHNRLYWYRQTLGQGPEFLTYFQNEAQLEKSRLLSDRFSAERPKGSFSTLEIQRTEQGDSAMYLCASSPGRPEAFFGQGTRLTVV.

The rearrangement joins TRBV19 to TRBJ2-7, with D unresolved. The V gene's germline CDR1 is LNHDA and CDR2 SQIVND (reference sequence). This CDR3 is 14 amino acids long. The V end was cut by 6 bases, the J end by 2 bases, with 14 bases between. CDR3 amino acids: CASRSRANTYEQYF. In DNA form, the CDR3 reads TGTGCCAGTAGGAGTAGGGCCAATACCTACGAGCAGTACTTC. The full variable domain, in which reference TRBV19 and TRBJ2-7 provide the parts outside the CDR3, is DGGITQSPKYLFRKEGQNVTLSCEQNLNHDAMYWYRQDPGQGLRLIYYSQIVNDFQKGDIAEGYSVSREKKESFPLTVTSAQKNPTAFYLCASRSRANTYEQYFGPGTRLTVT.

The genes are TRBV5-6 and TRBJ2-3; D could derive from TRBD1 or TRBD2 (5 bases each). The CDR3 is 16 residues long. Trimming shortened V by 6 bases and J by 5 bases, and 22 bases separated the two germline ends. Germline CDR1 SGHDT, CDR2 YYEEEE. The CDR3 spells CASTAIKTGGEDTQYF. CDR3 bases: TGTGCCAGCACCGCTATTAAAACTGGGGGAGAAGATACGCAGTATTTT.

V gene TRBV15 combines with J gene TRBJ1-1, with D unclear. This CDR3 is 14 amino acids long. Trimming left V 1 base short and J 11 bases short, with 17 bases between. Germline-derived CDR1 and CDR2 are LNHNV and YYDKDF (reference sequence). The CDR3 protein is CATSRVPREARAFF. The CDR3 region has the DNA TGTGCCACCAGCAGAGTTCCCCGGGAGGCCCGGGCTTTCTTT. The variable domain in full, with the rest retrieved from reference TRBV15 and TRBJ1-1, is DAMVIQNPRYQVTQFGKPVTLSCSQTLNHNVMYWYQQKSSQAPKLLFHYYDKDFNNEADTPDNFQSRRPNTSFCFLDIRSPGLGDTAMYLCATSRVPREARAFFGQGTRLTVV.

On this clone itself: Other DNA sequences from this sample encode an identical CDR3 as well. The gene calls are TRBV27 and TRBJ2-7; the match to TRBD2 covers 14 bases. The CDR3 loop spans 17 amino acids. Germline CDR1 MNHEY, CDR2 SMNVEV (reference sequence). J was trimmed by 2 bases and V by 2 bases; bases with no gene match: 5. The CDR3, as DNA: TGTGCCAGCAGTTTACCCCGACTAGCGGGAGGGACCTACGAGCAGTACTTC. Protein sequence: CASSLPRLAGGTYEQYF.

This clone was observed a single time. This chain links TRBV9 with TRBJ1-2; D is unclear. CDR3 length equals 15 residues. The V gene lost 4 bases and the J gene lost 4 bases, with 17 bases spanning the gap. Germline V gives CDR1 SGDLS, CDR2 YYNGEE. The CDR3 DNA follows: TGTGCCAGCAGCCCCGCCTTGAGGCACGGCTATGGCTACACCTTC. Translating gives CASSPALRHGYGYTF.

This clone was seen more than once but under ten times. The chain carries TRBV5-6 and TRBJ2-1, with unresolved D. This CDR3 region has 15 residues. V lost 1 base and J lost 6, with 14 bases in between. Germline values: CDR1 SGHDT, CDR2 YYEEEE. In nucleotides, the CDR3 is TGTGCCAGCAGCTTGTTACCCAAGGGCTCCAATGAGCAGTTCTTC. This gives the protein CASSLLPKGSNEQFF.

V gene TRBV28 combines with J gene TRBJ2-3, with 8 bases lining up with TRBD1. Trimming at V came to 3 bases and at J to 6 bases, leaving 11 bases not matched to a gene. This CDR3 region has 16 residues. CDR1 is MDHEN, CDR2 SYDVKM, per germline. The CDR3 sequence is CASSLGQGASFDTQYF. The CDR3 DNA sequence: TGTGCCAGCAGTTTGGGGCAGGGGGCAAGTTTTGATACGCAGTATTTT.

CDR3: CASSPVGHSSYNEQFF. The CDR3 DNA is TGTGCCAGCAGCCCCGTCGGGCACAGCTCCTACAATGAGCAGTTCTTC. J is TRBJ2-1 and V is TRBV27; unclear D gene. Looked up from germline, CDR1 is MNHEY and CDR2 is SMNVEV (reference sequence). The germline V and J ends were trimmed by 6 bases and 0 bases, with 15 bases remaining between them. This CDR3 contains 16 residues.

The CDR3 DNA sequence: TGCGCCAGCAGCCAAGCCCGGCGCGGCATGTATACGCAGTATTTT. Residues: CASSQARRGMYTQYF. The chain combines TRBV4-1 with TRBJ2-3, with D hard to call. Trimming removed 1 base from V and 7 bases from J, with 15 bases in between. The CDR3 contains 15 residues. Germline loops: CDR1 MGHRA, CDR2 YSYEKL.

The chain links TRBV9 to TRBJ1-2, with a weak D call TRBD1 (6 bases). Germline V gene sequence: CDR1 SGDLS, CDR2 YYNGEE. The ends were cut back, 1 base at V and 3 bases at J, with 7 bases in the middle. The CDR3 spans 13 residues. The CDR3 loop is CASSVRTDYGYTF. In DNA form, the CDR3 reads TGTGCCAGCAGCGTACGGACAGACTATGGCTACACCTTC.